This entry describes one T cell receptor beta chain. The data were taken from a study of CXCR3-negative and CXCR3-positive naive CD8 T cells. CDR3 length: 13 amino acids. CDR1 DFQATT and CDR2 SNEGSKA come from the germline V gene (reference sequence). It was by 5' RACE with UMI labels that the TRB cDNA libraries were prepared. TCRdb reprocessed the 5' RACE reads; each CDR3 protein has one entry and no DNA is given. Here the sample table reports about 41,000 distinct CDR3 sequences. The sequencing sample was made of naive CXCR3- CD8+ T cells from blood. Specified subset: CD45RO-CCR7+CD27+CD95- naive CD8+ T cells lacking CXCR3 (TNR3-). This clonotype was obtained from a human donor in good health. Some clones in this sample may be carry-over from other donors' samples. This chain uses TRBV20-1 with TRBJ2-7; the D gene TCRdb calls, TRBD2, cannot be checked with no DNA. CDR3 amino acids: CSARGAGGGEQYF.